This TCR beta chain derives from a study of CD8 T cells in Susac syndrome. The germline V gene has CDR1 SNHLY and CDR2 FYNNEI. This CDR3 contains 16 residues. V lost 7 bases, J lost 7 bases, and 11 bases stayed unmatched. Reverse transcription of 0.5 to 1 ug RNA was performed with random hexamers. TCRdb re-called the immunoSEQ multiplex PCR reads with MiXCR, one entry per CDR3 protein. The sample carries some 160,000 distinct CDR3 sequences, 92% recorded once. The clonotype comes from a human donor in good health. The V gene is TRBV2, the J gene TRBJ2-1; 12 bases align to TRBD1. Sequenced sample: CD4+ T cells from PBMCs. For the CDR3, the DNA is TGTGCCAGCATCCCAGATGGGACAGGGGGCGAGAATGAGCAGTTCTTC. Its protein is CASIPDGTGGENEQFF.